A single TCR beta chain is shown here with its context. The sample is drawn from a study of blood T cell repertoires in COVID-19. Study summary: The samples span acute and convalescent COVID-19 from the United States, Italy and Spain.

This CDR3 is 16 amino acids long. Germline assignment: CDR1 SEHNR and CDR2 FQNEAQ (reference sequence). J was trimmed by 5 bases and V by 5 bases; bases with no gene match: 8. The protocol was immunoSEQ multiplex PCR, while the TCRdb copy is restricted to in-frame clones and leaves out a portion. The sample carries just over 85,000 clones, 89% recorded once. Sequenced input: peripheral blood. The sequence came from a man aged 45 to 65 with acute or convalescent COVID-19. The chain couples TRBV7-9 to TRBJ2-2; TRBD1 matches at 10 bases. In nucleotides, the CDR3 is TGTGCCAGCAGCACCGGACAGGGGGTATGGACCGGGGAGCTGTTTTTT. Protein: CASSTGQGVWTGELFF.